This TCR beta chain was captured in a study of T cells in Graves' hyperthyroidism and ophthalmopathy. Each diagnosis drew on symptoms, thyroxine, TRAb, thyroid ultrasound and orbital computed tomography findings. V gave up 3 bases and J gave up 8 bases, with 20 bases separating them. This CDR3 has 16 residues. There were TCR beta CDR3 regions amplified from RNA transcripts. Researchers ran a first-round RT-PCR on the TCR CDR3 using the HTBI primer set. MiXCR was run by TCRdb on the multiplex PCR reads, yielding one entry per CDR3 protein. Of more than 500,000 distinct CDR3 sequences listed, 15% to 20% were seen once; the top ten hold approximately 32%. This clonotype has ten or more counts.

The sequence was obtained from a woman in her twenties or thirties with Graves' ophthalmopathy. V gene TRBV12-3 or TRBV12-4 combines with J gene TRBJ2-1, with D unclear. The sequencing input was blood. As DNA, the CDR3 is TGTGCCAGCAGTTTCGACCGGGCCAACGAAGAAGATGAGCAGTTCTTC. Protein sequence: CASSFDRANEEDEQFF.